This T cell receptor beta chain appears in the sequencing data of a study of OX40 agonist ivuxolimab in advanced cancers. About the study: The dose of intravenous ivuxolimab that patients received every 2 weeks ranged from 0.01 to 10 mg/kg. Head and neck, renal cell, melanoma or hepatocellular carcinoma were the cancers that dose-escalation patients had. Overall study findings and caveats: CD4+ and CD8+ blood T cells expanded clonally by week 6 at 0.1 to 3.0 mg/kg.

Some clones are missing from TCRdb's copy, which holds only in-frame ones; the method was immunoSEQ multiplex PCR. The table includes some 100,000 clones, around 91% detected once. V dropped 3 bases and J dropped 6 bases, with 11 bases sitting between them. The CDR3 contains 13 residues. Looked up from germline, CDR1 is SGHRS and CDR2 is YFSETQ. Autoimmune disease history or systemic immunosuppression disqualified patients. A word on this clone: The antigen remains undetermined.

This receptor was identified in an adult with an advanced solid tumor such as melanoma, head and neck, liver or kidney cancer. The rearrangement uses TRBV5-1 and TRBJ2-3; unclear D gene. This material consisted of CD4+ or CD8+ T cells sorted from blood, taken in a trial of the OX40 agonist ivuxolimab. CDR3 in DNA: TGCGCCAGCAGCTCCGCACCGTGGGATACGCAGTATTTT. Protein product: CASSSAPWDTQYF.